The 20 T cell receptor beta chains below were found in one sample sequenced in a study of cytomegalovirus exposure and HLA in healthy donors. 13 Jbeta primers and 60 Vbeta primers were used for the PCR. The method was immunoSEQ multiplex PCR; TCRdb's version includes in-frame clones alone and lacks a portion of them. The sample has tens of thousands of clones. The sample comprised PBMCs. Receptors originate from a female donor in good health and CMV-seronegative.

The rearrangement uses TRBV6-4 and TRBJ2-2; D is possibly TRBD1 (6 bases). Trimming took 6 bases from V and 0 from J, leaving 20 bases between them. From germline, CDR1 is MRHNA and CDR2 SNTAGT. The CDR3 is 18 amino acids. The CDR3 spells CASRGVGGAASNTGELFF. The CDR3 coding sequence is TGTGCCAGCAGGGGGGTAGGGGGAGCGGCTTCGAACACCGGGGAGCTGTTTTTT.

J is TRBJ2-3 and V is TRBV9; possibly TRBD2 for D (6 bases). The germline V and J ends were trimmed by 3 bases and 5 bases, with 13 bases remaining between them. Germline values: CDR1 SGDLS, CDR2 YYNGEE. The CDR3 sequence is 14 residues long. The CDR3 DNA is TGTGCCAGCAGCGGGGGGACTCGCGGAGATACGCAGTATTTT. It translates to CASSGGTRGDTQYF.

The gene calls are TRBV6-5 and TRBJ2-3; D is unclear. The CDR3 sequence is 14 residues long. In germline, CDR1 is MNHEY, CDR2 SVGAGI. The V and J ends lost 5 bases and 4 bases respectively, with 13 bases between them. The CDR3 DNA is TGTGCCAGCAGTCTTTACCAGGCAGCAGATACGCAGTATTTT. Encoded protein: CASSLYQAADTQYF.

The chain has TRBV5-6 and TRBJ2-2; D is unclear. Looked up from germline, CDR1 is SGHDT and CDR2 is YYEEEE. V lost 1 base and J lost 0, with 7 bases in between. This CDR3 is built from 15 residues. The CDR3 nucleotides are TGTGCCAGCAGCTTGTTACAGACGAACACCGGGGAGCTGTTTTTT. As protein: CASSLLQTNTGELFF.

CDR3 loop: CASSVDMNTEAFF. The CDR3, as DNA: TGTGCCAGCAGCGTGGACATGAACACTGAAGCTTTCTTT. V usage is TRBV14 and J usage is TRBJ1-1; the D gene is possibly TRBD1 (5 bases). This CDR3 is built from 13 residues. Trimming pared 5 bases from V and 0 bases from J, leaving 7 bases between. CDR1 SGHDN and CDR2 FVKESK come from the germline V gene.

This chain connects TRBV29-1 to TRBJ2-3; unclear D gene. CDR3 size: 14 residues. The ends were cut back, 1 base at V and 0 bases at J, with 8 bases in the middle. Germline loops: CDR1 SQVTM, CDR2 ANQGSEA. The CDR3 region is CSVEGHLSTDTQYF. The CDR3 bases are TGCAGCGTTGAAGGACACCTTAGCACAGATACGCAGTATTTT.

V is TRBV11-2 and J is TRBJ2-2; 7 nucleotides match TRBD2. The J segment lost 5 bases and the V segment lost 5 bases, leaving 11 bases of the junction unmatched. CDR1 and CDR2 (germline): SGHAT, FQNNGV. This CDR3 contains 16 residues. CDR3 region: CASSPAGRDSTGELFF. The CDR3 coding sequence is TGTGCCAGCAGCCCAGCGGGGCGGGATTCAACCGGGGAGCTGTTTTTT.

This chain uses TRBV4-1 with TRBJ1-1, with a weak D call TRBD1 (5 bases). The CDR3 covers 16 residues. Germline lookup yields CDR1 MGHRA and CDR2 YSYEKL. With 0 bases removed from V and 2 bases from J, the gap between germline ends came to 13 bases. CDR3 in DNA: TGCGCCAGCAGCCAAGATGTCTGGGGCAGCAACACTGAAGCTTTCTTT. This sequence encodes CASSQDVWGSNTEAFF.

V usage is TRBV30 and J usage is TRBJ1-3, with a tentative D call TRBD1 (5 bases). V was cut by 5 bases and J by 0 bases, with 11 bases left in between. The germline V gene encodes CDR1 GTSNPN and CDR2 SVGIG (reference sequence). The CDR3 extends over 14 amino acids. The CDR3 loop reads CAWGGWTSGNTIYF. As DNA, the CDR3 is TGTGCCTGGGGGGGGTGGACCTCTGGAAACACCATATATTTT.

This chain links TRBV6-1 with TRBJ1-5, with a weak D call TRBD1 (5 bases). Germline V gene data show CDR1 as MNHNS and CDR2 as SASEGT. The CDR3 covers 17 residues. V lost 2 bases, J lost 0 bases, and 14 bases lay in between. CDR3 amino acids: CASSEWGELISNQPQHF. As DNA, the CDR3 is TGTGCCAGCAGTGAATGGGGGGAGTTGATTAGCAATCAGCCCCAGCATTTT.

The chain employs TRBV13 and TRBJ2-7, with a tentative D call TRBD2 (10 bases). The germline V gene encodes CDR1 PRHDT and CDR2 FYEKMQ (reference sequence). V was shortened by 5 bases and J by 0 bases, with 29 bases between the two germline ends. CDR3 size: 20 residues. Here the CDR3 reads CASSLRQGVLLAGASYEQYF. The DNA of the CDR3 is TGTGCCAGCAGCCTAAGACAGGGGGTGCTTCTAGCGGGAGCCTCCTACGAGCAGTACTTC.

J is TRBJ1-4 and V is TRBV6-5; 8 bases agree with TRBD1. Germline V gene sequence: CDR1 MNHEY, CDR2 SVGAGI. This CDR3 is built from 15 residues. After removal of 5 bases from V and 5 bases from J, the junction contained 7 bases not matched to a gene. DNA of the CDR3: TGTGCCAGCAGTCCGACAGGGGCGAAGAATGAAAAACTGTTTTTT. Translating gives CASSPTGAKNEKLFF.

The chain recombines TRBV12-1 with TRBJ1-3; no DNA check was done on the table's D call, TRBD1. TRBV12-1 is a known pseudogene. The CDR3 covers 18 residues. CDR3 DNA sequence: TGTGCCAGCAGCCGGGGACAGGATCAACTTCGGTCTGGAAACACCATATATTTT. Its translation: CASSRGQDQLRSGNTIYF.

In DNA form, the CDR3 reads TGTGCCAGCAGCTTAGCGGGGAGTCATGAGCAGTTCTTC. It yields the protein CASSLAGSHEQFF. The chain employs TRBV11-3 and TRBJ2-1, with a weak D call TRBD2 (5 bases). V was pared by 1 base and J by 8 bases, with 9 bases between. In germline, CDR1 is SGHNT, CDR2 YENEEA. The CDR3 contains 13 residues.

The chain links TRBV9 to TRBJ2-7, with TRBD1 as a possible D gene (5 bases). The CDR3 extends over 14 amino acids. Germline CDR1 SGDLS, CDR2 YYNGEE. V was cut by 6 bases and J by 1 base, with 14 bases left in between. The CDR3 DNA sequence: TGTGCCAGCACCCCGACAGAGACTTCCTACGAGCAGTACTTC. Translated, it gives CASTPTETSYEQYF.

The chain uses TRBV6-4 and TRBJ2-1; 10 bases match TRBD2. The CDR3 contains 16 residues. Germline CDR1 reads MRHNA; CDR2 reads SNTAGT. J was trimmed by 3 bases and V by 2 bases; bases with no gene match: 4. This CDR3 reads CASSDGASGSYNEQFF. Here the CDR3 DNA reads TGTGCCAGCAGTGACGGGGCTAGCGGGAGCTACAATGAGCAGTTCTTC.

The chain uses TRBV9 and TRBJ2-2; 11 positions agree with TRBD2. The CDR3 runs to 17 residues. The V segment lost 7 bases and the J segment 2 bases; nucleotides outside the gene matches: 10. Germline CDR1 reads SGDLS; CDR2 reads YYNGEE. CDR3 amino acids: CASSLPGLAVNTGELFF. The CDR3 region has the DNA TGTGCCAGCTCTCTTCCGGGACTAGCGGTCAACACCGGGGAGCTGTTTTTT.

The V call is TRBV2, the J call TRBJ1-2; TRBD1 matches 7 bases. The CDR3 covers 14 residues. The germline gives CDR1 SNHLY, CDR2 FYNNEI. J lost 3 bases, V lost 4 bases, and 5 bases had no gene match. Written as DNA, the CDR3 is TGTGCCAGCAGTGGGGACAGCTCCTACTATGGCTACACCTTC. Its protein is CASSGDSSYYGYTF.

CDR3 sequence: CASSTDRGEHETQYF. In DNA form, the CDR3 reads TGTGCCAGCAGTACGGACAGGGGGGAACACGAGACCCAGTACTTC. The V call is TRBV2, the J call TRBJ2-5; 10 bases line up with TRBD1. V was pared by 5 bases and J by 5 bases, with 8 bases of the junction left unmatched. The CDR3 is 15 residues long. Germline values: CDR1 SNHLY, CDR2 FYNNEI.

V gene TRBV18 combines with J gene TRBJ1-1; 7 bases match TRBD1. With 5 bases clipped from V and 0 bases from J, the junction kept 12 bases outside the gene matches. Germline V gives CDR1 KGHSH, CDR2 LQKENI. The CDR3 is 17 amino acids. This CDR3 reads CASSVKQGITMNTEAFF. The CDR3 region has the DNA TGTGCCAGCTCAGTCAAACAGGGGATAACGATGAACACTGAAGCTTTCTTT.